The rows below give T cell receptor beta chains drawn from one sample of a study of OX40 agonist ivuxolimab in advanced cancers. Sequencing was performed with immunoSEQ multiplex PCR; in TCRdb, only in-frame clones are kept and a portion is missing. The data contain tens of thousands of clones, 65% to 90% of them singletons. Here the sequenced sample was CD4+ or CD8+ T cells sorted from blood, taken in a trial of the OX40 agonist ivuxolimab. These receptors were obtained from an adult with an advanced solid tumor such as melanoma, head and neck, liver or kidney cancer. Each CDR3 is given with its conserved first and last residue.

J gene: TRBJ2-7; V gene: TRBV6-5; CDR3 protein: CASSPGQALEQYF
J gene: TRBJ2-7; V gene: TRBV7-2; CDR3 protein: CASSFGTGQSYEQYF
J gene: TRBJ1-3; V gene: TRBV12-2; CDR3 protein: CASRLAPYRQGTGNTIYF
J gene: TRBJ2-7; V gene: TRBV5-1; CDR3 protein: CASSLSPESSYEQYF
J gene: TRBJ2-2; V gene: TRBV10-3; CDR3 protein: CAISAYRLAGPTGELFF
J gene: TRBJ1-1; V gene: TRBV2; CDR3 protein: CASSVRVNTEAFF
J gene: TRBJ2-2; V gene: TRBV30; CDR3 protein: CAWSRPGTSFTGELFF
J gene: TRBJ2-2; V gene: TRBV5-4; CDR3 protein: CASSLAGQVTGELFF
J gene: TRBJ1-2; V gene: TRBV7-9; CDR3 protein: CASSQTGTSIGYTF
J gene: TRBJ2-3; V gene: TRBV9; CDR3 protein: CASSRSLTDTQYF
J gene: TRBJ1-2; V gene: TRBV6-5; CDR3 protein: CASSLGGDYGYTF
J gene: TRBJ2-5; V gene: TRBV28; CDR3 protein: CASSYNLGQGRETQYF
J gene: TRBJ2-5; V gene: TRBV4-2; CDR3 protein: CASSPSGAQETQYF
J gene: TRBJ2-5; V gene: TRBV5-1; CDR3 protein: CASSSWGGETQYF
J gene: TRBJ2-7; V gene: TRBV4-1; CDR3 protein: CASSTRTGDEQYF
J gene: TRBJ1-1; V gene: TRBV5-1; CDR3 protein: CASSLGGRGPSMNTEAFF
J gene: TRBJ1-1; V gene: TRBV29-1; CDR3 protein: CSGRREATEAFF
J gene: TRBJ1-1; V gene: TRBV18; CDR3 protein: CASSPGDTEAFF
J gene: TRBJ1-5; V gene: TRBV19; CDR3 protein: CASSADRNQPQHF
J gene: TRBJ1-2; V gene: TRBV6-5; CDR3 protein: CASSYRGGYGYTF
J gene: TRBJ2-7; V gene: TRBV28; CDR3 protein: CASSPLLAGSYEQYF
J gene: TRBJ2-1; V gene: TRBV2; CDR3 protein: CASSLAGGTSYNEQFF
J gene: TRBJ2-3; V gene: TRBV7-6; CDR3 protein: CASSLGLAGGASTDTQYF